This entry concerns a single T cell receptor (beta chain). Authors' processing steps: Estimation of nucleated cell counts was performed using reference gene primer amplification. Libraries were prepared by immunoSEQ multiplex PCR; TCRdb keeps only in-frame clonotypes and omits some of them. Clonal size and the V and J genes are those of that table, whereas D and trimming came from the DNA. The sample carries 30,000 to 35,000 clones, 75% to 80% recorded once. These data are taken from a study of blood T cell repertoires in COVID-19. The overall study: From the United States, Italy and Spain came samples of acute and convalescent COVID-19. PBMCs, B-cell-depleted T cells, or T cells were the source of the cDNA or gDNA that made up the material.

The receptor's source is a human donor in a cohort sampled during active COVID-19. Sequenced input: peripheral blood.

The CDR3 sequence is CAWRYRGSGYGYTF. As DNA, the CDR3 is TGTGCCTGGAGATACAGGGGGTCGGGCTATGGCTACACCTTC. J is TRBJ1-2 and V is TRBV30; TRBD1 agrees at 8 bases. This CDR3 region has 14 residues. After removal of 3 bases from V and 4 bases from J, the junction contained 7 bases not matched to a gene. Germline V CDR1 and CDR2: GTSNPN, SVGIG (reference sequence).